This T cell receptor beta chain is drawn from a study of T cell responses to AZD1222 COVID-19 vaccine. Study-level findings and limits: Clonal diversity may have been underestimated, and the donors were mostly white British, with more females than males. Nearly half of spike-specific TCRs reportedly target variant regions that are unmutated in the B.1.351 and B.1.1.7 variants. The study found vaccine-associated CD4 TCRs spanning spike, dominant at 160-218 and 743-854. At baseline, just 5 or 6 AZD1222 recipients tested seropositive.

The trim removed 4 bases at V and 2 bases at J, leaving 9 bases unmatched. Per the germline V gene, CDR1 is SGHVS and CDR2 is FNYEAQ. The length of the CDR3 is 17 residues. Measured with immunoSEQ multiplex PCR; TCRdb has only the in-frame clones, and not every one. The sample includes around 170,000 clones, 85% to 95% of them seen just once. Comment on this clone: The antigen remains undetermined.

Sequencing used peripheral blood, obtained on day 0 of AZD1222 vaccination. This sequence joins TRBV7-6 and TRBJ2-5, with TRBD2 identical over 11 bases. This receptor was taken from an adult in good health. CDR3 sequence: CASSWGLAGGGQETQYF. The DNA of the CDR3 is TGTGCCAGCAGCTGGGGGCTAGCGGGAGGAGGGCAAGAGACCCAGTACTTC.